The source of this T cell receptor (beta chain) is a study of blood T cell repertoires in COVID-19. Study context: Acute and convalescent COVID-19 samples came from the United States, Italy and Spain. PBMCs, B-cell-depleted T cells, or T cells provided the cDNA or gDNA that made up the material.

V was clipped by 6 bases and J by 2 bases, with 11 bases between them. Germline lookup yields CDR1 MNHEY and CDR2 SVGAGI. CDR3 length: 14 amino acids. In the authors' methods: Estimates of nucleated cell counts were drawn from the amplification of reference gene primers. Method: immunoSEQ multiplex PCR; TCRdb's copy keeps in-frame clones and lacks some. The V and J calls and clone size were taken over from that table, and D and trimming were inferred from the DNA. The sample yields about 85,000 clones, about 91% seen once. The source material was peripheral blood. The TCR comes from a woman of 80 years or more with acute or convalescent COVID-19. V gene TRBV6-5 combines with J gene TRBJ1-5; D unresolved. The CDR3 sequence is CASRKTPGNQPQHF. The CDR3 DNA sequence: TGTGCCAGCAGGAAAACGCCAGGCAATCAGCCCCAGCATTTT.